The source of this TCR beta chain is a study of blood T cell repertoires in COVID-19. Cohorts were based on clinical histories the participants reported. Among Cohort 3 donors, those recovered had two negative PCRs, clearance, or symptom resolution. Authors' analysis steps: Reference gene primer amplification gave nucleated cell count estimates. Produced via immunoSEQ multiplex PCR; TCRdb's table is partial and in-frame only. For V, J and clone size, that table is used; D and trimming come from the DNA. The sample has some 210,000 clones, about 81% seen once. CDR1 KGHSH and CDR2 LQKENI come from the germline V gene. The CDR3 extends over 17 amino acids. V lost 7 bases and J 2 bases, leaving 23 bases between the germline ends.

The J gene is TRBJ2-5, the V gene TRBV18; possibly TRBD2 for D (5 bases). Sequenced input: PBMCs or T cells enriched from blood (not recorded which). This clonotype was obtained from a man aged 35 to 55 who had recovered from COVID-19. CDR3 amino acids: CASFLDQAYRGQETQYF. As DNA, the CDR3 is TGTGCCAGCTTCTTGGACCAGGCTTACCGGGGTCAAGAGACCCAGTACTTC.